These T cell receptor beta chains were read from a single sample in a study of blood T cell repertoires in COVID-19. Libraries were prepared by immunoSEQ multiplex PCR; TCRdb keeps only in-frame clonotypes and omits some of them. The table shows hundreds of thousands of clones, with approximately 86% occurring only once. Sequenced input: peripheral blood. Every receptor here comes from a woman aged 60-70 years with COVID-19, enrolled during active disease. Both conserved end residues are part of each CDR3. A D gene is named only where the DNA matches it firmly. The size of a clone is reported for some rows only, either as once, few or many, or as a class for expanded clones.

J gene	D gene	clone size	V gene	CDR3 protein	CDR3 DNA
TRBJ1-4	TRBD1	.	TRBV11-3	CASSLWTGDEKLFF	TGTGCCAGCAGCTTATGGACAGGGGATGAAAAACTGTTTTTT
TRBJ2-3	.	.	TRBV5-8	CASSSGVGQGSSDTQYF	TGTGCCAGCAGCTCCGGAGTGGGCCAGGGTAGCTCAGATACGCAGTATTTT
TRBJ2-7	.	.	TRBV5-1	CASSPGTPHTREQYF	TGCGCCAGCAGTCCCGGGACACCCCACACGCGCGAGCAGTACTTC
TRBJ2-7	TRBD2	.	TRBV28	CASSPRREGEQYF	TGTGCCAGCAGTCCCCGGCGGGAGGGCGAGCAGTACTTC
TRBJ1-2	.	.	TRBV6-6	CASRAFGALGGYGYTF	TGTGCCAGCAGGGCTTTTGGGGCCCTGGGTGGCTATGGCTACACCTTC
TRBJ1-3	.	.	TRBV2	CASREDGNSGNTIYF	TGTGCCAGCAGGGAGGACGGAAACTCTGGAAACACCATATATTTT
TRBJ2-2	TRBD1	.	TRBV27	CASSLRFGQGDTGELFF	TGTGCCAGCAGTTTAAGGTTCGGACAGGGGGACACCGGGGAGCTGTTTTTT
TRBJ2-1	TRBD2	.	TRBV3-1/TRBV3-2	CASSQAGGRRYNEQFF	TGTGCCAGCAGCCAGGCGGGGGGCAGGAGATACAATGAGCAGTTCTTC
TRBJ1-5	TRBD1	.	TRBV5-1	CASSLGTGTYQPQHF	TGCGCCAGCAGCTTGGGGACAGGGACTTATCAGCCCCAGCATTTT
TRBJ1-2	.	.	TRBV9	CASSVWGSLDGYTF	TGTGCCAGCAGCGTATGGGGCTCGCTAGATGGCTACACCTTC
TRBJ1-6	.	.	TRBV7-3	CASSPGVHNSPLHF	TGTGCCAGCAGCCCGGGGGTTCATAATTCACCCCTCCACTTT
TRBJ2-7	.	once	TRBV30	CAWRLSRGEQYF	TGTGCCTGGAGACTTTCCAGGGGCGAGCAGTACTTC
TRBJ1-4	.	.	TRBV30	CAWSVRFSGLSEKLFF	TGTGCCTGGAGTGTACGTTTCTCGGGGTTAAGTGAAAAACTGTTTTTT
TRBJ1-1	.	.	TRBV10-2	CASSESNTGAFF	TGCGCCAGCAGTGAGTCGAATACGGGAGCTTTCTTT
TRBJ2-1	TRBD2	.	TRBV5-1	CASSDGLAGEQFF	TGCGCCAGCAGCGATGGACTAGCCGGTGAGCAGTTCTTC
TRBJ2-3	TRBD2	.	TRBV25-1	CASRGGRDTQYF	TGTGCCAGCAGGGGGGGGAGGGATACGCAGTATTTT
TRBJ1-4	TRBD1	.	TRBV9	CASSVDRGPEKLFF	TGTGCCAGCAGCGTAGATAGGGGGCCGGAAAAACTGTTTTTT
TRBJ2-7	TRBD2	.	TRBV5-4	CASSNGGAGYEQYF	TGTGCCAGCAGCAACGGGGGGGCCGGTTACGAGCAGTACTTC
TRBJ2-3	.	.	TRBV18	CASSPPAGLLESTQYF	TGTGCCAGCTCACCACCGGCAGGGCTCCTCGAAAGTACGCAGTATTTT
TRBJ2-5	TRBD2	few	TRBV4-1	CASSQDASGVSQGTQYF	TGCGCCAGCAGCCAAGATGCTAGCGGGGTATCTCAGGGGACCCAGTACTTC
TRBJ1-3	.	.	TRBV6-5	CASTSGGNTIYF	TGTGCCAGCACCTCAGGAGGAAACACCATATATTTT
TRBJ2-7	TRBD1	.	TRBV18	CASSRTGYTYEQYF	TGTGCCAGCTCACGGACAGGTTACACCTACGAGCAGTACTTC
TRBJ1-6	TRBD1	.	TRBV6-2/TRBV6-3	CASSRRGPSPLHF	TGTGCCAGCAGTCGGAGGGGGCCTTCACCCCTCCACTTT
TRBJ2-3	TRBD2	.	TRBV18	CASSPLQRGGLGTDTQYF	TGTGCCAGCTCACCACTGCAGCGGGGGGGCCTAGGCACAGATACGCAGTATTTT
TRBJ2-1	TRBD1	.	TRBV19	CASSIISTGSGEQFF	TGTGCCAGTAGTATAATATCGACAGGGAGCGGTGAGCAGTTCTTC
TRBJ1-1	.	.	TRBV7-2	CASSLDYTEAFF	TGTGCCAGCAGCCTCGACTACACTGAAGCTTTCTTT
TRBJ2-2	TRBD2	.	TRBV10-3	CAISESGGSGGNTGELFF	TGTGCCATCAGTGAGAGTGGGGGTAGCGGGGGAAACACCGGGGAGCTGTTTTTT
TRBJ1-3	.	.	TRBV5-4	CASSLNPEGNTIYF	TGTGCCAGCAGCTTGAATCCAGAAGGAAACACCATATATTTT